This T cell receptor beta chain was documented in a study of OX40 agonist ivuxolimab in advanced cancers. From germline, CDR1 is SGHTA and CDR2 FQGNSA. There are 15 residues in the CDR3. Study-level results: On average, CD8+ T cells had more expanded clones than CD4+.

Clones were sequenced by immunoSEQ multiplex PCR, and TCRdb holds only the in-frame ones, with some missing. The table includes approximately 91,000 clones, 70% to 90% detected once. Remarks on this clone: The antigen is unknown. Germline and junction disagree at one end, which may indicate a read error.

This clonotype originated in an adult with an advanced solid tumor such as melanoma, head and neck, liver or kidney cancer. This specimen consisted of CD4+ or CD8+ T cells sorted from blood, obtained in a trial of the OX40 agonist ivuxolimab. The chain is built from TRBV7-2 and TRBJ1-4; D possibly corresponds to TRBD1 (5 bases). The CDR3 DNA reads as TGTGCCAGCAGCTTAAGACAGACAACTTATGAAAAACTGTTTTTT. Amino acids: CASSLRQTTYEKLFF.